This T cell receptor beta chain originates from a study of T cell repertoires in cytomegalovirus infection. Study-level information: HLA-B-restricted CMV epitopes that are well studied, plus recently identified HLA-C-restricted ones, were used by the study. General study points: Totalled public TCR beta family frequency picked out people who carried CMV plus the relevant HLA. HLA-C-restricted CMV-specific TCR beta clonotypes were dominant in the ex vivo response.

In regard to this clonotype: Its antigen remains unknown.

MiXCR, run by TCRdb on the reads, gives a single entry per CDR3 protein. The profile shows approximately 110,000 distinct CDR3 sequences, about 31% of them singletons. This CDR3 region has 15 residues. Germline loops: CDR1 LNHNV, CDR2 YYDKDF (reference sequence). Between the trimmed V and J ends, which lost 0 bases and 7 bases, there was a span of 13 bases. The chain links TRBV15 to TRBJ1-5; D gene unclear. The sequencing here drew on CD8+ T cells from cultured PBMCs, taken from culture after CMV antigen stimulation. The sequence came from a human donor in good health (CMV status not recorded). Some clones in this sample may be carry-over from other donors' samples. CDR3 DNA sequence: TGTGCCACCAGCAGAGATCGAACACGTACACAGCCCCAGCATTTT. This sequence encodes CATSRDRTRTQPQHF.